Following are 14 T cell receptor beta chains from one sample sequenced in a study of regulatory T cells in long-lasting Graves disease. Construction of the TCR beta libraries employed iRepertoire HTBI primers in conjunction with Arm-PCR of CDR3 regions. TCRdb re-analysed the multiplex PCR reads in MiXCR, keeping a single row per CDR3 protein. The sample shows 250,000 to 300,000 distinct CDR3 sequences, roughly a fifth of them seen only once. The sample's time point: persistent/refractory GD, antithyroid drugs over 5 years with positive TRAb. Making the TCR library involved RNA that had been extracted from PBMCs. The sequences come from peripheral blood mononuclear cells (PBMCs), collected when the disease was refractory, from a patient treated with antithyroid drugs. Receptor source: a female donor with Graves disease.

This clonotype was counted at least ten times. The J gene is TRBJ2-7, the V gene TRBV28; D possibly corresponds to TRBD2 (6 bases). The CDR3 has 11 amino acids. Germline loops: CDR1 MDHEN, CDR2 SYDVKM. The chain's CDR3 is CAVGGYYEQYF. As DNA, the CDR3 is TGTGCGGTGGGAGGATACTACGAGCAGTACTTC.

This clonotype was detected many times. The V gene is TRBV28, the J gene TRBJ2-5, with 9 bases aligning to TRBD2. The CDR3 is made up of 14 amino acids. The ends lost 6 bases at V and 1 base at J; junction bases unmatched: 3. Germline values: CDR1 MDHEN, CDR2 SYDVKM. The CDR3 region has the DNA TGTGCCAGCAGGAATAGCGGGAGCCAAGAGACCCAGTACTTC. Its translation is CASRNSGSQETQYF.

Concerning this clonotype itself: The germline gene is not matched at one end of the junction; a read error may be the cause. The chain uses TRBV20-1 and TRBJ2-7, with D hard to call. The CDR3 is made up of 12 amino acids. The germline gives CDR1 DFQATT, CDR2 SNEGSKA (reference sequence). The CDR3 nucleotides are TGCAGTGCTACCGACCGACCCTACGAGCAGCACTTC. Residues: CSATDRPYEQHF.

Ten or more counts support this clonotype. The rearrangement joins TRBV28 to TRBJ1-6, with D perhaps matching TRBD1 (5 bases). The length of the CDR3 is 13 residues. V lost 5 bases to trimming and J lost 9 bases, with 11 bases between them. Germline V CDR1 and CDR2: MDHEN, SYDVKM. This CDR3 reads CASSPGDRSPLHF. The CDR3 bases are TGTGCCAGCAGTCCTGGGGACCGTTCACCCCTCCACTTT.

J is TRBJ2-7 and V is TRBV9; D remains ambiguous. The germline V and J ends were trimmed by 7 bases and 6 bases, with 17 bases remaining between them. This CDR3 region has 13 residues. CDR1 SGDLS and CDR2 YYNGEE come from the germline V gene. This chain's CDR3 is CASALTGSIEQYF. The CDR3 bases are TGTGCCAGCGCCCTAACCGGGTCGATCGAGCAGTACTTC.

In regard to this clonotype: The junction and the germline gene differ at one end; a read error may be behind it. The chain recombines TRBV7-9 with TRBJ1-1; weak D call: TRBD1 (5 bases). Per the germline V gene, CDR1 is SEHNR and CDR2 is FQNEAQ (reference sequence). The CDR3 has 15 amino acids. CDR3 sequence reads: CAGSLAQGTNTEAFF. In DNA form, the CDR3 reads TGTGCCGGCAGCTTAGCGCAAGGGACGAACACTGAAGCTTTCTTT.

There are a few counts of this clonotype. CDR3 DNA sequence: TGTGCCTGCTGGACAGACGGAAACACCATATATTTT. It translates to CACWTDGNTIYF. V is TRBV6-1 and J is TRBJ1-3, with D tentatively TRBD1 (6 bases). The germline CDR1 and CDR2 sequences are MNHNS and SASEGT. Trimming stripped 11 bases from V and 4 bases from J, with 12 bases between. The CDR3 spans 12 residues.

In its sample, this clonotype was seen a few times. The J gene is TRBJ2-2, the V gene TRBV3-1; TRBD2 is a possible D gene (5 bases). Trimming shortened V by 0 bases and J by 4 bases, and 9 bases separated the two germline ends. CDR3 length: 15 residues. The germline V gene has CDR1 LGHDT and CDR2 YNNKEL (reference sequence). The CDR3 sequence: CASSQEGGFTGELFF. In nucleotides, the CDR3 is TGTGCCAGCAGCCAAGAAGGAGGTTTCACCGGGGAGCTGTTTTTT.

This clonotype has a handful of counts. The rearrangement joins TRBV5-5 to TRBJ1-5, with D uncertain. The CDR3 consists of 13 residues. Trimming took 4 bases from V and 3 from J, leaving 8 bases between them. CDR1 SGHKS and CDR2 YYEKEE come from the germline V gene (reference sequence). Written as DNA, the CDR3 is TGTGCCAGCAGCCTACATAACAATCAGCCCCAGCATTTT. Translation gives CASSLHNNQPQHF.

This clonotype was recorded many times. The V and J genes are TRBV27 and TRBJ1-2, with 9 bases fitting TRBD1. CDR3 size: 15 residues. Trimming cost V 4 bases and J 5 bases; bases outside gene matches: 8. Germline V lookup: CDR1 MNHEY, CDR2 SMNVEV (reference sequence). The CDR3 DNA reads TGTGCCAGCAGTTCTCCGGGACAGGGACTTTATGGCTACACCTTC. It codes for CASSSPGQGLYGYTF.

There are many counts of this clonotype. This chain connects TRBV5-1 to TRBJ1-1; 10 bases map to TRBD1. The germline V gene encodes CDR1 SGHRS and CDR2 YFSETQ. CDR3 length: 14 amino acids. The ends lost 5 bases at V and 6 bases at J; junction bases unmatched: 7. The CDR3 region has the DNA TGCGCCAGCAGTTCAATCGGACAGGGGGCTGAAGCTTTCTTT. The encoded protein is CASSSIGQGAEAFF. The whole variable domain, filled in from reference TRBV5-1 and TRBJ1-1, reads KAGVTQTPRYLIKTRGQQVTLSCSPISGHRSVSWYQQTPGQGLQFLFEYFSETQRNKGNFPGRFSGRQFSNSRSEMNVSTLELGDSALYLCASSSIGQGAEAFFGQGTRLTVV.

In this sample, this clonotype turned up many times. The chain has TRBV7-6 and TRBJ1-4; D remains ambiguous. Trimming removed 3 bases at V and 5 bases at J, with 7 bases between. CDR1 is SGHVS and CDR2 is FNYEAQ in the germline V gene. The CDR3 covers 13 residues. The CDR3, as DNA: TGTGCCAGCAGCTTGAAGATAAATGAAAAACTGTTTTTT. This sequence encodes CASSLKINEKLFF.

As for this clonotype: An end of the junction does not agree with germline; a read error may underlie this. The J gene is TRBJ2-3, the V gene TRBV11-2, with 7 positions matching TRBD2. This CDR3 region has 14 residues. The germline gives CDR1 SGHAT, CDR2 FQNNGV. The DNA of the CDR3 is TGCGCCAGCAGCCGATGGGAGGGTACAGATACGCAGTATTTT. Its translation is CASSRWEGTDTQYF.

This clonotype has at least ten counts. The rearrangement links TRBV2 to TRBJ1-4, with 8 bases aligning to TRBD1. The J segment lost 5 bases and the V segment lost 7 bases, leaving 6 bases of the junction unmatched. The length of the CDR3 is 14 residues. Germline V lookup: CDR1 SNHLY, CDR2 FYNNEI. This CDR3 is CASTIGQGNEKLFF. The CDR3 region has the DNA TGTGCCAGCACCATAGGACAGGGAAATGAAAAACTGTTTTTT.